What follows describes a single TCR beta chain. Germline V gene data show CDR1 as MNHEY and CDR2 as SVGAGI. V lost 2 bases, J lost 2 bases, and 9 bases lay in between. The CDR3 totals 14 residues. Noted time point: after dendritic cell vaccination, including at tumor progression/relapse. Isocitrate dehydrogenase mutation was absent in all glioblastoma patients. Using immunoSEQ multiplex PCR, the repertoire was profiled, and TCRdb retains in-frame clones only, with some absent. Counted here are 50,000 to 65,000 clones, more than 75% occurring once; the ten biggest clones make up about 9%. The source of the sample is a study of glioma-infiltrating T cells after dendritic cell vaccination.

V usage is TRBV6-5 and J usage is TRBJ1-2, with a weak D call TRBD1 (6 bases). This TCR was recovered from a human donor with glioblastoma. Sequencing used blood, obtained after dendritic cell vaccination. CDR3 nucleotide sequence: TGTGCCAGCAGTTACAACAGGGACAACTATGGCTACACCTTC. Amino acid sequence: CASSYNRDNYGYTF.